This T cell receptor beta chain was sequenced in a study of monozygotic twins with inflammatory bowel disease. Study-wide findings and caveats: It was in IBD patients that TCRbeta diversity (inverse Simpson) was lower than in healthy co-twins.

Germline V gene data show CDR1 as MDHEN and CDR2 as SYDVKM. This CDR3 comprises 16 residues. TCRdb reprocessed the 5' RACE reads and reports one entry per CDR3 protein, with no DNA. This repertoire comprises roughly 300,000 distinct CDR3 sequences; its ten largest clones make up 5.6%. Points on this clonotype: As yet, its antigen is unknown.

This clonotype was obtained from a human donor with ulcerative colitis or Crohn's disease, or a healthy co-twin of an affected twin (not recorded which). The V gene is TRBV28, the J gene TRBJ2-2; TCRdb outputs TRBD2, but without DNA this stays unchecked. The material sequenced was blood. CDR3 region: CAVPTAGTTNTGELFF.